This T cell receptor beta chain is drawn from a study of cytomegalovirus exposure and HLA in healthy donors. Turning to the study itself: A prior analysis found about 110 million unique TCR beta sequences from 150 million to 200 million T cells.

PCR employed 60 Vbeta and 13 Jbeta primers. Measured with immunoSEQ multiplex PCR; TCRdb has only the in-frame clones, and not every one. The table shows more than 95,000 clones, with roughly 76% occurring only once. Broader study findings: Investigators reported 164 TCR beta chains as tied to cytomegalovirus. Earlier analysis found most TCR beta V segments productive about 87% or about 30% of the time.

This clone was observed a few times. Its antigen remains unknown. The CDR3 runs 13 residues. Germline CDR1 SGHAT, CDR2 FQNNGV. V was shortened by 5 bases and J by 1 base, with 8 bases between the two germline ends. Sequenced material: PBMCs. This TCR derives from a man aged 25-45 years in good health and CMV-seropositive. The rearrangement links TRBV11-2 to TRBJ1-1; D gene ambiguous. CDR3 residues: CASSQDPNTEAFF. For the CDR3, the DNA is TGTGCCAGCAGCCAGGATCCGAACACTGAAGCTTTCTTT.